This T cell receptor beta chain was recovered during a study of CD8+ T cells in alopecia areata. This clone showed up just a few times. RNA extraction and reverse transcription yielded cDNA as sequencing template. Clones were read by immunoSEQ multiplex PCR, and TCRdb kept only the in-frame ones, dropping some. The sample carries around 140,000 clones, approximately 49% recorded once. Trimming took off 2 bases at V and 6 bases at J, with 12 bases between the two ends. Germline values: CDR1 MNHEY, CDR2 SMNVEV (reference sequence). The CDR3 consists of 14 residues. Lesional scalp tissue (obtained by punch biopsy) and peripheral blood were collected from alopecia areata patients.

The TCR was taken from a human donor with alopecia areata. This sequence joins TRBV27 and TRBJ2-3; D call uncertain. The sample was CD4+ T cells sorted from blood, taken at week 0. In DNA, the CDR3 is TGTGCCAGCAGTTTAGATAGATTGGTGGATACGCAGTATTTT. This codes for CASSLDRLVDTQYF.